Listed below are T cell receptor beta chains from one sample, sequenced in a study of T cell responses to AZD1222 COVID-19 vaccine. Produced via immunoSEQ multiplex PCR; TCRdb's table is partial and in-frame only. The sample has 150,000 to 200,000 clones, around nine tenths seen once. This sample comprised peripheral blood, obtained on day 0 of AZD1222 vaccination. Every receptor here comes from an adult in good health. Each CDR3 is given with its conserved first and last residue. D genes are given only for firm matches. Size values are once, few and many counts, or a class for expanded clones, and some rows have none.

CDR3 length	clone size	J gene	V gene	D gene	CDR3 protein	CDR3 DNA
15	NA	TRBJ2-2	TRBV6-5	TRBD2	CASTPVAGGSGELFF	TGTGCCAGCACCCCAGTAGCGGGGGGGTCCGGGGAGCTGTTTTTT
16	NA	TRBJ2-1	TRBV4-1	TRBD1	CASSQDGQGVYNEQFF	TGCGCCAGCAGCCAAGACGGACAGGGGGTCTACAATGAGCAGTTCTTC
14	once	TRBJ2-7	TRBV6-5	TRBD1	CASSYEGAFYEQYF	TGTGCCAGCAGTTACGAGGGGGCCTTCTACGAGCAGTACTTC
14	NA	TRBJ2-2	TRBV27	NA	CASRRFLNTGELFF	TGTGCCAGCAGGCGATTTTTGAACACCGGGGAGCTGTTTTTT
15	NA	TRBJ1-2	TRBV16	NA	CASTLRARAGYGYTF	TGTGCCAGCACCCTCAGGGCCAGAGCAGGCTATGGCTACACCTTC
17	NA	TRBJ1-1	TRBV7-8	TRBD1	CASSQGRTGGGGTEAFF	TGTGCCAGCAGCCAAGGCAGGACAGGGGGCGGTGGCACTGAAGCTTTCTTT
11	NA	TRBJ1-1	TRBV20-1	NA	CSARAGREAFF	TGCAGTGCTAGAGCAGGGCGAGAAGCTTTCTTT
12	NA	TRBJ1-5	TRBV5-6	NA	CASSSRNQPQHF	TGTGCCAGCAGCTCCAGAAATCAGCCCCAGCATTTT
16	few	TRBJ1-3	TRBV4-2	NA	CASSQEGAHSGNTIYF	TGTGCCAGCAGCCAAGAGGGGGCCCACTCTGGAAACACCATATATTTT
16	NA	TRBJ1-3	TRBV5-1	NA	CASSLVGTGSGNTIYF	TGCGCCAGCAGCTTGGTAGGCACCGGCTCTGGAAACACCATATATTTT
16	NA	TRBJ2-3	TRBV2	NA	CASSEGAAVFTDTQYF	TGTGCCAGCAGTGAGGGGGCGGCGGTATTCACAGATACGCAGTATTTT
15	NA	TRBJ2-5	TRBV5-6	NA	CASSLGGNPQETQYF	TGTGCCAGCAGCTTAGGGGGTAATCCCCAAGAGACCCAGTACTTC
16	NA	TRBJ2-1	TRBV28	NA	CASSLTEWGTYNEQFF	TGTGCCAGCAGTTTAACCGAATGGGGGACCTACAATGAGCAGTTCTTC
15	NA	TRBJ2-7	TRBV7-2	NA	CASSLSGFSTYEQYF	TGTGCCAGCAGCTTATCGGGGTTCAGTACCTACGAGCAGTACTTC
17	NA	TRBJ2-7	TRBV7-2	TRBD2	CASSLVSSGILSYEQYF	TGTGCCAGCAGCTTAGTTTCTAGCGGGATTCTTTCCTACGAGCAGTACTTC
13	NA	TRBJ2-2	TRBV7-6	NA	CASSLGRTGELFF	TGTGCCAGCAGCTTAGGCAGGACCGGGGAGCTGTTTTTT
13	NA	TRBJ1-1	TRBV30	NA	CAWRRYLNTEAFF	TGTGCCTGGAGACGCTATTTGAACACTGAAGCTTTCTTT
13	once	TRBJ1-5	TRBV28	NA	CASSPDSNQPQHF	TGTGCCAGCAGCCCCGACAGCAATCAGCCCCAGCATTTT
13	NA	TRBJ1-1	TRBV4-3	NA	CASSQDPGDPAFF	TGCGCCAGCAGCCAAGACCCAGGGGATCCGGCTTTCTTT
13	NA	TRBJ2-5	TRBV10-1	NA	CASSEFGQETQYF	TGCGCCAGCAGTGAGTTTGGCCAAGAGACCCAGTACTTC
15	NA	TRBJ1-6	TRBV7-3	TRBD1	CASSYLGTGQSPLHF	TGTGCCAGCAGCTACCTGGGGACAGGGCAATCACCCCTCCACTTT
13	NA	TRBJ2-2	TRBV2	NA	CASGNRHSGELFF	TGTGCCAGCGGAAACCGACACTCCGGGGAGCTGTTTTTT
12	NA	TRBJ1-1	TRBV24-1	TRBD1	CATSDRDRKAFF	TGTGCCACCAGTGACCGGGACAGAAAAGCTTTCTTT
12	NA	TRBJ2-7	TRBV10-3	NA	CAISGGAYEQYF	TGTGCCATCAGTGGCGGTGCCTACGAGCAGTACTTC